This note documents a single T cell receptor (beta chain) sequence. At one end the junction does not follow the germline gene, possibly because of a read error. Generated by immunoSEQ multiplex PCR, the TCRdb table keeps only in-frame clones and is missing some. The sample carries 250,000 to 300,000 clones, more than 75% recorded once. This CDR3 is built from 12 residues. This specimen comes from a study of blood T cell repertoires in COVID-19. This clonotype originated in a man aged 18 to 35 who had recovered from COVID-19. The chain uses TRBV12-3 or TRBV12-4 and TRBJ1-3; D uncertain. The material sequenced was PBMCs or T cells enriched from blood (not recorded which). The CDR3 spells CASSLVRNAIYF. The CDR3 DNA sequence: TGTGCCAGCAGTTTAGTGAGAAACGCCATATATTTT.